This TCR beta chain was captured by sequencing in a study of T-cell memory formation after mild COVID-19. Study context: In these data, TCR clusters were largely donor specific.

Study-wide points: Mainly CM and EM harbored the contracting CD4+ clones; mainly EMRA harbored the CD8+ ones. While clones contracting from day 15 to 85 were balanced between CD4 and CD8, later expanders leaned CD4+.

Comments on this clonotype: Its matching antigen is unknown.

5'RACE primed at constant segments yielded TCR alpha and TCR beta cDNA libraries bearing sample barcodes and UMIs. In TCRdb, the 5' RACE reads were re-called with MiXCR into one record per CDR3 protein. The repertoire holds 140,000 to 150,000 distinct CDR3 sequences, approximately 26% seen once, with around 24% in the top ten. This clonotype was obtained from an adult woman who had mild COVID-19 (a few samples of this study predate the infection). Cell type and time point are not known. Sequences were obtained from PBMCs or a T cell subset sorted from them (not recorded which).

In DNA form, the CDR3 reads TGTGCCAGCAGTGAAGTTGGCGGGGAAGAGACCCAGTACTTC. Translation gives CASSEVGGEETQYF. The chain employs TRBV2 and TRBJ2-5, with D possibly matching TRBD2 (6 bases). The germline V and J ends were trimmed by 1 base and 3 bases, with 9 bases remaining between them. This CDR3 spans 14 amino acids. Germline CDR1 is SNHLY and CDR2 is FYNNEI.